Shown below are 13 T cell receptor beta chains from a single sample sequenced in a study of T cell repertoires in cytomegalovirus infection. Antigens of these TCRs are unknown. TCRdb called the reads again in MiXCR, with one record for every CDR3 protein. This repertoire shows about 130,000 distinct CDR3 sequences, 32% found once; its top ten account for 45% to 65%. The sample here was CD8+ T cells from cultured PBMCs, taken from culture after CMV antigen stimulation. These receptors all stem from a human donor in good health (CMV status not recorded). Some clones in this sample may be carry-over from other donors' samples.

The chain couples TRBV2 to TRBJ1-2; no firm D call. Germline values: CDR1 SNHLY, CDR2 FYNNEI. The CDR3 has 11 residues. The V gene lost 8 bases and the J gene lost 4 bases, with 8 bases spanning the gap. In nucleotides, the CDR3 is TGTGCCAGCGGGCGGGGCTATGGCTACACCTTC. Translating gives CASGRGYGYTF.

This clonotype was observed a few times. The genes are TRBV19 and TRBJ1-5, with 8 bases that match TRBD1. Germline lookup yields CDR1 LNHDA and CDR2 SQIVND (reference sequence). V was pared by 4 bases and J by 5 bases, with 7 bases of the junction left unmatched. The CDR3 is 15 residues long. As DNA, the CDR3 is TGTGCCAGTAGTAGTTCGGACAGGGCCGATCAGCCCCAGCATTTT. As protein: CASSSSDRADQPQHF.

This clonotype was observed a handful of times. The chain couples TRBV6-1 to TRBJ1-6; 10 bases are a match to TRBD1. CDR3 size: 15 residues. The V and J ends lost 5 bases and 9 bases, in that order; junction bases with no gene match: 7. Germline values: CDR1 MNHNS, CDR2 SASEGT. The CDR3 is CASSLGQGYRSPLHF. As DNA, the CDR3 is TGTGCCAGCAGTCTGGGACAGGGGTATCGTTCACCCCTCCACTTT.

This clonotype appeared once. For the CDR3, the DNA is TGCGCCAGCAGCCAAGATGGGGCTAACTATGGCTACACCTTC. The encoded protein is CASSQDGANYGYTF. The chain employs TRBV4-3 and TRBJ1-2; D is unresolved. The CDR3 contains 14 residues. V was pared by 0 bases and J by 0 bases, with 5 bases between. The V gene's germline CDR1 is LGHNA and CDR2 YSLEER.

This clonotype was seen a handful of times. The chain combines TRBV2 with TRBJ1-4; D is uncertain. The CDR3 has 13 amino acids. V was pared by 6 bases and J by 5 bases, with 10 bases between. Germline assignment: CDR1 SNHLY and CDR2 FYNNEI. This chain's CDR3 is CASSERWNEKLFF. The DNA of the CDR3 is TGTGCCAGCAGCGAGAGGTGGAATGAAAAACTGTTTTTT. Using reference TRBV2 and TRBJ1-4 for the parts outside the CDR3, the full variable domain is EPEVTQTPSHQVTQMGQEVILRCVPISNHLYFYWYRQILGQKVEFLVSFYNNEISEKSEIFDDQFSVERPDGSNFTLKIRSTKLEDSAMYFCASSERWNEKLFFGSGTQLSVL.

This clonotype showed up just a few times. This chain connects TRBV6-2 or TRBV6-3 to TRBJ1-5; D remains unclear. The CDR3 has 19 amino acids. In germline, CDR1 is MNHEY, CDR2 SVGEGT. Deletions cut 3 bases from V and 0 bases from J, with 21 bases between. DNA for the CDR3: TGTGCCAGCAGTTATGTTATCGGCAGCGAGATCCATAGCAATCAGCCCCAGCATTTT. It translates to CASSYVIGSEIHSNQPQHF.

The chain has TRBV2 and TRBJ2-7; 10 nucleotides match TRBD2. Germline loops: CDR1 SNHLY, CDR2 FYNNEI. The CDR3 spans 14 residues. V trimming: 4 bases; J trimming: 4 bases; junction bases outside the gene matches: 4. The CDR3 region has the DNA TGTGCCAGCAGTGCAAGCGGGGGGGTGTACGAGCAGTACTTC. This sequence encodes CASSASGGVYEQYF.

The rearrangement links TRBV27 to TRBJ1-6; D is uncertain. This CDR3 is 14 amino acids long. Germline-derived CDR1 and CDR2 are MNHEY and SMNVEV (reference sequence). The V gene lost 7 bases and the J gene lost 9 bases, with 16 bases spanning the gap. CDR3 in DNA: TGTGCCAGCACGAAGGGTGCCGCAGGTTCACCCCTCCACTTT. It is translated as CASTKGAAGSPLHF.

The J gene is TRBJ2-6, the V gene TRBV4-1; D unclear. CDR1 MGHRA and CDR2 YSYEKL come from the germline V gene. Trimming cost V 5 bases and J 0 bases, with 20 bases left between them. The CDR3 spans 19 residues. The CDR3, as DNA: TGCGCCAGCAGCGGACGACTCACCATTCCCTCCTCTGGGGCCAACGTCCTGACTTTC. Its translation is CASSGRLTIPSSGANVLTF.

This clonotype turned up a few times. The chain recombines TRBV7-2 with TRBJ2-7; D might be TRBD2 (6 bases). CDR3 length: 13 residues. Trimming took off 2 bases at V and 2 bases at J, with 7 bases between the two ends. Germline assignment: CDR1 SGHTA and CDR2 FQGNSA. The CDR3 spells CASSLWGAYEQYF. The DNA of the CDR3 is TGTGCCAGCAGCTTATGGGGGGCCTACGAGCAGTACTTC.

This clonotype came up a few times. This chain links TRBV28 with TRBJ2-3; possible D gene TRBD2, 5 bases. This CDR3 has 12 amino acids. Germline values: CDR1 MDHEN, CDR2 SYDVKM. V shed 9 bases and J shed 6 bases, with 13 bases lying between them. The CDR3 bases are TGTGCCAGTTTCACGGGGTGGGATACGCAGTATTTT. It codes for CASFTGWDTQYF.

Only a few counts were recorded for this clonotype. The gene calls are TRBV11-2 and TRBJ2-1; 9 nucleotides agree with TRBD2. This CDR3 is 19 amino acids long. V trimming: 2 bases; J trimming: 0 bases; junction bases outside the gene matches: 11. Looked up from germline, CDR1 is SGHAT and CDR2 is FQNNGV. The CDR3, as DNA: TGTGCCAGCAGCTTAAGTGGCGGGGGGGCCGTGAGCTCCTACAATGAGCAGTTCTTC. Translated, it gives CASSLSGGGAVSSYNEQFF.

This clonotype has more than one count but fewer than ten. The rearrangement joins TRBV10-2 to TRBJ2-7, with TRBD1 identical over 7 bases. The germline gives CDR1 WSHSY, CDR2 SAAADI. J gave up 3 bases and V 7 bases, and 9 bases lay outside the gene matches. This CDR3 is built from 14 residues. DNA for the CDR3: TGCGCCAGCACCGATGCCGGGACAGTCTACGAGCAGTACTTC. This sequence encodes CASTDAGTVYEQYF.